Described below is a single T cell receptor beta chain sequence and its context. Antigen specificity is unknown. These data come from a study of cytomegalovirus exposure and HLA in healthy donors. General study findings and limits: Being indistinguishable, some V segments were excluded, TRBV6-2 and TRBV6-3 among them. Cytomegalovirus status was reportedly diagnosed by the classifier with high sensitivity and specificity. Immune exposure information available was restricted to CMV serostatus.

In germline, CDR1 is SGHRS, CDR2 YFSETQ. V was clipped by 2 bases and J by 6 bases; unmatched bases: 12. The CDR3 has 16 amino acids. Use of 60 Vbeta and 13 Jbeta primers characterized the PCR. The repertoire was sequenced with immunoSEQ multiplex PCR; TCRdb's copy has only in-frame clones and lacks some. There are approximately 110,000 clones in the sample; 74% occur only once, and 4.8% lies in the top ten. The TCR sequence derives from a man under 40 in good health and CMV-seropositive. The material sequenced was PBMCs. The chain is built from TRBV5-1 and TRBJ2-3; 7 bases match TRBD1. This chain's CDR3 is CASSLLGGTVGDTQYF. The CDR3 bases are TGCGCCAGCAGCTTACTCGGTGGGACAGTCGGGGATACGCAGTATTTT.